This passage covers 15 T cell receptor beta chains from one sample sequenced in a study of vaccination effects on CD4 cells after COVID-19. These TCRs' antigens remain unknown. Generated by immunoSEQ multiplex PCR, the TCRdb table keeps only in-frame clones and is missing some. The sample lists around 30,000 clones; roughly 63% were seen once. Ahead of sequencing, the ViraFEST assay grew antigen-specific CD4+ T cells using viral peptide pools. Cultured cells yielded isolated CD4+ T cells after less than 11 days. Participants received two doses of either the BNT162b2 or mRNA-1273 vaccine. Specimen: CD4+ T cells from PBMCs cultured with SARS-CoV-2 spike peptides, collected after COVID-19 vaccination. These receptor sequences come from a human donor who received a COVID-19 vaccine.

J is TRBJ2-4 and V is TRBV9, with 7 bases lining up with TRBD2. In germline, CDR1 is SGDLS, CDR2 YYNGEE. J was trimmed by 4 bases and V by 3 bases; bases with no gene match: 10. The CDR3 spans 16 residues. The CDR3 spells CASSAPRGGSKNIQYF. The CDR3 DNA is TGTGCCAGCAGCGCCCCTCGCGGGGGAAGTAAAAACATTCAGTACTTC.

The chain carries TRBV10-3 and TRBJ2-2; 7 bases match TRBD2. The germline gives CDR1 ENHRY, CDR2 SYGVKD. The CDR3 length is 15 residues. Trimming removed 2 bases from V and 1 base from J; junction bases left unmatched: 1. This CDR3 reads CAISEGGRNTGELFF. The DNA of the CDR3 is TGTGCCATCAGTGAGGGCGGGAGGAACACCGGGGAGCTGTTTTTT.

The CDR3 sequence is CASSQGYGPNEKLFF. As DNA, the CDR3 is TGCGCCAGCAGCCAAGGTTACGGACCTAATGAAAAACTGTTTTTT. V is TRBV4-1 and J is TRBJ1-4, with D unclear. The CDR3 is 15 amino acids. Germline CDR1 reads MGHRA; CDR2 reads YSYEKL. Trimming pared 1 base from V and 3 bases from J, leaving 9 bases between.

The rearrangement uses TRBV6-1 and TRBJ2-5; no clear D gene. Germline V gene sequence: CDR1 MNHNS, CDR2 SASEGT. Trimming stripped 1 base from V and 5 bases from J, with 14 bases between. The CDR3 is made up of 15 amino acids. CDR3 sequence (DNA): TGTGCCAGCAGTGAAGTTCCCACGCCTCGGGAGACCCAGTACTTC. Translated, it gives CASSEVPTPRETQYF.

CDR3 loop: CASSQVGEASSGVRYF. The CDR3 nucleotides read TGCGCCAGCAGCCAAGTGGGGGAGGCAAGCTCAGGTGTTCGGTACTTC. The V and J genes are TRBV4-1 and TRBJ2-7; tentatively, D is TRBD2 (6 bases). The germline V gene encodes CDR1 MGHRA and CDR2 YSYEKL. V gave up 1 base and J gave up 12 bases, with 25 bases separating them. This CDR3 is built from 16 residues.

The chain combines TRBV5-1 with TRBJ1-2; 8 nucleotides match TRBD1. The CDR3 totals 17 residues. Germline assignment: CDR1 SGHRS and CDR2 YFSETQ. V gave up 4 bases and J gave up 8 bases; unmatched junction bases: 19. Here the CDR3 reads CASSRSPSDRVWDGYTF. CDR3 sequence (DNA): TGCGCCAGCAGCAGATCCCCCTCGGACAGGGTCTGGGACGGCTACACCTTC.

The V and J genes are TRBV5-4 and TRBJ2-2; 11 nucleotides agree with TRBD1. This CDR3 region has 16 residues. The germline CDR1 and CDR2 sequences are SGHNT and YYREEE (reference sequence). V trimming: 4 bases; J trimming: 6 bases; junction bases outside the gene matches: 8. The CDR3 is CASSAKPGQGAGELFF. The CDR3 region has the DNA TGTGCCAGCAGCGCCAAACCGGGACAGGGGGCCGGGGAGCTGTTTTTT.

This clone was recorded a few times. The genes are TRBV7-9 and TRBJ1-2, with D maybe TRBD1 (5 bases). V was cut by 6 bases and J by 6 bases, with 11 bases left in between. CDR3 size: 12 residues. Looked up from germline, CDR1 is SEHNR and CDR2 is FQNEAQ (reference sequence). CDR3 nucleotides: TGTGCCAGCAGTTACACCAGGGATGGCTACACCTTC. This sequence encodes CASSYTRDGYTF.

This chain joins TRBV7-9 and TRBJ2-7; D is uncertain. With 3 bases removed from V and 5 bases from J, the gap between germline ends came to 8 bases. CDR3 length equals 12 residues. The germline V gene encodes CDR1 SEHNR and CDR2 FQNEAQ (reference sequence). The CDR3 region is CASSFHRDEQYF. In DNA form, the CDR3 reads TGTGCCAGCAGCTTTCACCGGGACGAGCAGTACTTC.

The chain is built from TRBV18 and TRBJ1-1; no firm D call. Trimming removed 0 bases from V and 4 bases from J, with 12 bases in between. The CDR3 totals 15 residues. Germline V gene data show CDR1 as KGHSH and CDR2 as LQKENI. The CDR3 sequence is CASSPPAHRSTEAFF. CDR3 DNA sequence: TGTGCCAGCTCACCACCGGCGCACCGGAGCACTGAAGCTTTCTTT.

The chain carries TRBV27 and TRBJ2-7; D may be TRBD1 (7 bases). The CDR3 contains 16 residues. The germline V and J ends were trimmed by 3 bases and 2 bases, with 17 bases remaining between them. Germline lookup yields CDR1 MNHEY and CDR2 SMNVEV (reference sequence). The CDR3 here is CASSFTARGDTYEQYF. CDR3 sequence (DNA): TGTGCCAGCAGTTTTACCGCCAGGGGGGATACCTACGAGCAGTACTTC.

The chain combines TRBV2 with TRBJ1-1; D gene ambiguous. CDR1 and CDR2 (germline): SNHLY, FYNNEI. V was clipped by 9 bases and J by 1 base, with 15 bases between them. This CDR3 has 14 amino acids. CDR3 residues: CASKKGGPNTEAFF. The CDR3 DNA is TGTGCCAGTAAAAAAGGAGGGCCGAACACTGAAGCTTTCTTT. Full variable domain (outside the CDR3, taken from reference TRBV2 and TRBJ1-1): EPEVTQTPSHQVTQMGQEVILRCVPISNHLYFYWYRQILGQKVEFLVSFYNNEISEKSEIFDDQFSVERPDGSNFTLKIRSTKLEDSAMYFCASKKGGPNTEAFFGQGTRLTVV.

The V gene is TRBV5-5, the J gene TRBJ2-3; D gene ambiguous. Trimming removed 4 bases from V and 6 bases from J, with 9 bases in between. The CDR3 runs to 12 residues. Germline CDR1 is SGHKS and CDR2 is YYEKEE (reference sequence). The DNA of the CDR3 is TGTGCCAGCAGCCTGGAGAAGGATACGCAGTATTTT. Translation gives CASSLEKDTQYF.

The J gene is TRBJ1-1, the V gene TRBV5-1; possible D gene TRBD1, 5 bases. Per the germline V gene, CDR1 is SGHRS and CDR2 is YFSETQ. The CDR3 loop spans 14 amino acids. V was trimmed by 1 base and J by 8 bases, leaving 15 bases between them. Here the CDR3 DNA reads TGCGCCAGCAGCTTGTCTCAGGGCACGGGGGAAGCTTTCTTT. Encoded protein: CASSLSQGTGEAFF.

The chain's CDR3 is CASSFTGRQAQFF. As DNA, the CDR3 is TGTGCCAGCAGTTTTACGGGCCGCCAAGCACAGTTCTTC. The chain is built from TRBV12-3 or TRBV12-4 and TRBJ2-1; D unresolved. The CDR3 length is 13 residues. V was trimmed by 3 bases and J by 13 bases, leaving 16 bases between them.